Listed below are T cell receptor beta chains from one sample, sequenced in a study of graft-versus-host responses after intestinal transplantation. Here immunoSEQ multiplex PCR was the method, and the copy in TCRdb shows in-frame clones only, minus some. The table lists 9,500 to 15,000 clones, over 65% of them singletons. The sample here was ileum tissue, taken 142 days after intestinal transplantation. These receptors were collected from a human patient who received an intestinal transplant, so some T cells may come from the graft donor. The CDR3 runs from the conserved cysteine through the conserved F or W. A D gene is named only where the DNA matches it firmly. Size tells how often a clone was seen (once, few, many) or the class of an expanded clone, and some rows leave it out.

v_gene,len,abundance,d_gene,j_gene,CDR3aa,CDR3nt
TRBV7-2,12,-,-,TRBJ1-1,CASSSGRVEAFF,TGTGCCAGCAGTTCTGGGAGGGTCGAAGCTTTCTTT
TRBV2,14,-,-,TRBJ2-7,CASCPASHSYEQYF,TGTGCCAGCTGCCCCGCGAGCCACTCCTACGAGCAGTACTTC
TRBV9,15,-,TRBD1,TRBJ2-1,CASSIPGQVNNEQFF,TGTGCCAGCAGCATTCCGGGACAGGTGAACAATGAGCAGTTCTTC
TRBV9,15,-,-,TRBJ2-5,CASSPLWGAQETQYF,TGTGCCAGCAGCCCCCTTTGGGGAGCCCAAGAGACCCAGTACTTC
TRBV18,14,-,-,TRBJ1-1,CASSSLEERVEAFF,TGTGCCAGCTCATCCCTCGAGGAGAGGGTTGAAGCTTTCTTT
TRBV27,15,-,-,TRBJ2-3,CASSLAGPSTDTQYF,TGTGCCAGCAGTTTAGCGGGGCCTAGCACAGATACGCAGTATTTT
TRBV29-1,11,medium-sized,-,TRBJ1-1,CSVPSRGTAFF,TGCAGCGTTCCCTCACGGGGGACAGCTTTCTTT
TRBV10-1,12,few,TRBD1,TRBJ2-1,CATSDRDNEQFF,TGCGCCACTTCAGACAGGGACAATGAGCAGTTCTTC
TRBV7-3,16,-,-,TRBJ1-2,CASSYLLGAGNYGYTF,TGTGCCAGCAGCTACCTTCTAGGGGCTGGTAACTATGGCTACACCTTC
TRBV5-6,15,-,TRBD1,TRBJ2-5,CASSQGTGGFETQYF,TGTGCCAGCAGCCAAGGGACAGGGGGTTTTGAGACCCAGTACTTC
TRBV2,13,-,-,TRBJ2-7,CASGQGEANEQYF,TGTGCCAGCGGGCAGGGTGAGGCCAACGAGCAGTACTTC
TRBV6-5,13,-,-,TRBJ2-3,CASSWREADTQYF,TGTGCCAGCAGTTGGAGGGAGGCAGATACGCAGTATTTT
TRBV5-1,15,-,-,TRBJ2-2,CASSVLAGNTGELFF,TGCGCCAGCAGCGTTCTGGCGGGAAACACCGGGGAGCTGTTTTTT
TRBV11-2,14,-,-,TRBJ1-6,CASSFGRVNSPLHF,TGTGCCAGCAGCTTCGGGCGGGTAAATTCACCCCTTCACTTT
TRBV27,16,-,-,TRBJ2-1,CASSNPRDSPLGEQFF,TGTGCCAGCAGTAACCCCCGGGATAGCCCCTTGGGTGAGCAGTTCTTC
TRBV9,12,-,-,TRBJ1-2,CASSVFNEGYTF,TGTGCCAGCAGCGTTTTCAACGAGGGCTACACCTTC
TRBV4-1,15,-,TRBD2,TRBJ2-2,CASSQETSRFGELFF,TGCGCCAGCAGCCAGGAGACTAGCAGGTTTGGGGAGCTGTTTTTT
TRBV28,16,once,TRBD2,TRBJ2-7,CASSLLAGTSSYEQSF,TGTGCCAGCAGTTTACTAGCGGGCACCAGCTCCTACGAGCAGTCCTTC
TRBV7-3,13,medium-sized,-,TRBJ2-7,CASSLTGGYEQYF,TGTGCCAGCAGCTTAACGGGGGGTTACGAGCAGTACTTC
TRBV25-1,13,few,-,TRBJ2-7,CASILIEGYEQYF,TGTGCCAGCATCCTGATTGAGGGTTACGAGCAGTACTTC
TRBV7-4,16,-,TRBD1,TRBJ1-4,CASSLGSTGGGEKLFF,TGTGCCAGCAGCTTAGGGAGTACAGGGGGCGGTGAAAAACTGTTTTTT
TRBV11-2,17,-,TRBD2,TRBJ2-5,CASSLGTSSGVGETQYF,TGTGCCAGCAGCTTAGGGACCTCTAGCGGAGTGGGGGAGACCCAGTACTTC
TRBV28,12,-,-,TRBJ1-1,CAEKGDRTEAFF,TGTGCCGAAAAGGGGGACCGGACTGAAGCTTTCTTT
TRBV28,16,-,TRBD2,TRBJ2-5,CASSLGLAGLQETQYF,TGTGCCAGCAGTTTAGGGCTAGCGGGGCTACAAGAGACCCAGTACTTC
TRBV5-1,13,-,-,TRBJ2-2,CASSLVVTGELFF,TGCGCCAGCAGCTTGGTCGTCACCGGGGAGCTGTTTTTT
TRBV5-1,14,-,TRBD1,TRBJ2-7,CASSRDRGDYEQYF,TGCGCCAGCAGCCGGGACAGGGGGGACTACGAGCAGTACTTC
TRBV6-5,12,few,-,TRBJ2-2,CASSSTYGELFF,TGTGCCAGCAGTTCCACCTACGGGGAGCTGTTTTTT
TRBV9,16,-,TRBD2,TRBJ2-5,CASSVAGTSGEETQYF,TGTGCCAGCAGCGTAGCCGGGACTAGCGGGGAAGAGACCCAGTACTTC
TRBV28,15,few,TRBD1,TRBJ1-5,CASSSLGGGGQPQHF,TGTGCCAGCAGCTCGTTAGGAGGGGGCGGTCAGCCCCAGCATTTT
TRBV19,20,once,TRBD1,TRBJ2-2,CASSISIGRWGQGDTGELFF,TGTGCCAGTAGTATATCCATAGGGCGCTGGGGACAGGGTGACACCGGGGAGCTGTTTTTT
TRBV29-1,11,few,-,TRBJ1-2,CSVQVSDGYTF,TGCAGCGTGCAGGTTTCCGATGGCTACACCTTC
TRBV7-9,15,-,-,TRBJ1-2,CASSPEVPGVYGYTF,TGTGCCAGCAGCCCCGAAGTCCCAGGCGTCTATGGCTACACCTTC
TRBV1,18,-,-,TRBJ2-5,CTSSRRLSGSRVLETQYF,TGCACCAGCAGCCGCCGCCTCAGCGGGAGTCGCGTTTTAGAGACCCAGTACTTC
TRBV18,19,-,TRBD1,TRBJ1-5,CASSRFAPGTGNSGQPQHF,TGTGCCAGCTCACGATTTGCCCCCGGGACAGGTAATAGTGGTCAGCCCCAGCATTTT
TRBV11-2,14,-,TRBD2,TRBJ2-7,CASSQRDGTYEQYF,TGTGCCAGCAGCCAGCGGGACGGAACCTACGAGCAGTACTTC
TRBV15,15,-,TRBD1,TRBJ2-5,CATSRAGTGGETQYF,TGTGCCACCAGCAGAGCCGGGACAGGCGGGGAGACCCAGTACTTC
TRBV6-1,10,-,-,TRBJ2-7,CASIGGEQYF,TGTGCCAGCATTGGAGGCGAGCAGTACTTC
TRBV6-5,14,-,-,TRBJ1-1,CASANRVKQTEAFF,TGTGCCAGCGCAAACAGGGTCAAGCAAACTGAAGCTTTCTTT
TRBV29-1,13,-,-,TRBJ2-5,CSVERAGGETQYF,TGCAGCGTTGAACGGGCAGGAGGAGAGACCCAGTACTTC
TRBV18,16,once,TRBD1,TRBJ1-2,CASSPGDSISKYGYTF,TGTGCCAGCTCCCCGGGGGACAGCATTTCTAAATATGGCTACACCTTC
TRBV2,14,-,TRBD2,TRBJ2-5,CASSLAGGVETQYF,TGTGCCAGCAGTCTAGCGGGGGGGGTGGAGACCCAGTACTTC
TRBV5-1,14,-,-,TRBJ1-2,CASSLGQGLYGYTF,TGCGCCAGCAGCTTAGGTCAGGGTCTCTATGGCTACACCTTC
TRBV4-3,16,-,TRBD2,TRBJ2-1,CASSQDNGLAYNEQFF,TGCGCCAGCAGCCAAGATAACGGACTAGCCTACAATGAGCAGTTCTTC
TRBV12-5,12,large,-,TRBJ1-1,CASGLGGGLAFF,TGTGCTAGTGGTTTGGGCGGGGGATTAGCTTTCTTT
TRBV19,14,-,-,TRBJ1-6,CASSSGQINSPLHF,TGTGCCAGTAGTTCCGGACAGATTAATTCACCCCTCCACTTT
TRBV7-2,15,-,TRBD2,TRBJ2-5,CASSFGLAGGETQYF,TGTGCCAGCAGCTTCGGACTAGCGGGTGGGGAGACCCAGTACTTC
TRBV28,11,-,-,TRBJ2-5,CASSYQETQYF,TGTGCCAGCAGCTATCAAGAGACCCAGTACTTC
TRBV30,13,once,-,TRBJ1-6,CAWNEPGVSPLHF,TGTGCCTGGAACGAGCCGGGTGTATCACCCCTCCACTTT
TRBV20-1,10,-,-,TRBJ2-7,CSARQYEQYF,TGCAGTGCTAGACAGTACGAGCAGTACTTC
TRBV28,17,-,TRBD2,TRBJ2-7,CASSPVLAGSFPYEQYF,TGTGCCAGCAGTCCCGTCCTAGCGGGATCCTTTCCCTACGAGCAGTACTTC
TRBV30,16,-,TRBD1,TRBJ2-2,CAWADFNRGNTGELFF,TGTGCCTGGGCGGACTTTAACAGGGGAAACACCGGGGAGCTGTTTTTT
TRBV5-1,15,few,-,TRBJ1-5,CASSLVPGENQPQHF,TGCGCCAGCAGCTTGGTTCCAGGGGAGAATCAGCCCCAGCATTTT
TRBV4-1,15,medium-sized,-,TRBJ2-7,CASSQGSILDYEQYF,TGCGCCAGCAGCCAAGGGAGCATCCTAGACTACGAGCAGTACTTC